Presented here are 4 T cell receptor beta chains from one specimen sequenced in a study of T-cell memory formation after mild COVID-19 (dated by TCRdb to the early 2020s). The library was produced with 5' RACE. Sequencer: Illumina NovaSeq 6000. TCRdb reanalyzed the raw reads on its own, using fastp at Q25 for trimming and MiXCR for clone calling, and kept in-frame beta chains. CDR3 protein sequences are deduplicated, and each keeps its most common genes and DNA. This sample holds 40,000 to 45,000 distinct CDR3 sequences; 7.3% were observed only once. Roughly 1.4% of the sample lies in the top ten. The sample taken for sequencing was PBMCs or a T cell subset sorted from them (not recorded which). The origin of the receptors is a man between 18 and 29 years old who had mild COVID-19 (a few samples of this study predate the infection). The sample titles of this study are shuffled in the database, so cell type and time point are left out; the donor was told from shared clones.

This clonotype was detected many times. The chain recombines TRBV11-2 with TRBJ2-3; D call uncertain. This CDR3 has 13 residues. Germline CDR1 SGHAT, CDR2 FQNNGV. Deletions cut 3 bases from V and 0 bases from J, with 4 bases between. CDR3 region: CASSFGSTDTQYF. In nucleotides, the CDR3 is TGTGCCAGCAGCTTTGGCAGCACAGATACGCAGTATTTT.

This chain joins TRBV4-3 and TRBJ2-2, with no clear D. Trimming left V 0 bases short and J 4 bases short, with 15 bases between. Germline-derived CDR1 and CDR2 are LGHNA and YSLEER. This CDR3 has 17 amino acids. CDR3 sequence: CASSQDSRRRTTGELFF. The CDR3 DNA follows: TGCGCCAGCAGCCAAGATTCTCGTCGCAGAACCACCGGGGAGCTGTTTTTT.

This clonotype was seen more than once but under ten times. The chain is built from TRBV20-1 and TRBJ2-3, with 9 positions matching TRBD1. The CDR3 has 15 residues. Germline CDR1 DFQATT, CDR2 SNEGSKA (reference sequence). With V trimmed by 1 base and J by 3 bases, 5 bases remained unmatched. The CDR3 bases are TGCAGTGCTAGAGCACCGGGACAGGGAACAGATACGCAGTATTTT. As protein: CSARAPGQGTDTQYF.

This sequence joins TRBV7-9 and TRBJ1-2; D call uncertain. The CDR3 covers 15 residues. Germline lookup yields CDR1 SEHNR and CDR2 FQNEAQ (reference sequence). The V and J ends lost 5 bases and 6 bases respectively, with 19 bases between them. The CDR3 spells CASSITRNKGHGYTF. In nucleotides, the CDR3 is TGTGCCAGCAGCATAACCAGGAATAAGGGTCATGGCTACACCTTC.